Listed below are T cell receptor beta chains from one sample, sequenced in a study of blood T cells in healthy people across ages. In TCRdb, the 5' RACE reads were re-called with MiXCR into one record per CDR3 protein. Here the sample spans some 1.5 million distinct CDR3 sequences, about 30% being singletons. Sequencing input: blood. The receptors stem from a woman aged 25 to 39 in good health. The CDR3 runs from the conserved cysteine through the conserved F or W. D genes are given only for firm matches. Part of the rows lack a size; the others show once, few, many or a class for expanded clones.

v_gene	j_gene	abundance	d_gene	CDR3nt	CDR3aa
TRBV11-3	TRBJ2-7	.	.	TGTGCCAGCAGCTTAGGAGGGGGAGAGTACGAGCAGTACTTC	CASSLGGGEYEQYF
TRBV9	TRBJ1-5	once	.	TGTGCCAGCAGCGTGCCCCCCCCTCGTCAGCCCCAGCATTTT	CASSVPPPRQPQHF
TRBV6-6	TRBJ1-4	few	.	TGTGCCAGCAGTCTCTACAGGACCCCGAATGAAAAACTGTTTTTT	CASSLYRTPNEKLFF
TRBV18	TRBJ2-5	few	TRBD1	TGTGCCAGCTCACCATCGGACAGGGGGCGCATCCAAGAGACCCAGTACTTC	CASSPSDRGRIQETQYF
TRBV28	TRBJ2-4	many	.	TGTGCCAGCAGTTTTAGGGTAGAACTGGACATTCAGTACTTC	CASSFRVELDIQYF
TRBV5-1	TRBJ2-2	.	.	TGCGCCAGCAGCTCGAACGGACCCGGGGAGCTGTTTTTT	CASSSNGPGELFF
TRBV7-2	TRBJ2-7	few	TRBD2	TGTGCCAGCAGTTTTCTAGCGGGTTCCGGGGGGGACGAGCAGTACTTC	CASSFLAGSGGDEQYF
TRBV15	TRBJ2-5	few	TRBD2	TGTGCCACCCGAACTAGCGGGGTAGAGACCCAGTACTTC	CATRTSGVETQYF
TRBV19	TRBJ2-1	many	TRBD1	TGTGCCAGTAGTGCCCGGACAGGGAGCAATGAGCAGTTCTTC	CASSARTGSNEQFF
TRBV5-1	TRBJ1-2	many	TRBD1	TGCGCCAGCAGCTTGGATGGACAGGGAGCCTACACCTTC	CASSLDGQGAYTF
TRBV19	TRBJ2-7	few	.	TGTGCCAGTAGTATAGGGGGCCGGCAGCGGGACGAGCAGTACTTC	CASSIGGRQRDEQYF
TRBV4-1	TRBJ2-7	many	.	TGCGCCAGCAGCCCTCTACAGGGATCAACCTACGAGCAGTACTTC	CASSPLQGSTYEQYF
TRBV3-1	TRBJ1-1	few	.	TGTGCCAGCAGACGAAAAGGGCTGAACACTGAAGCTTTCTTT	CASRRKGLNTEAFF
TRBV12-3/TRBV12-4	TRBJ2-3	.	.	TGTGCCAGCACAGAGTATAGCAATCAGCCCCAGTATTTT	CASTEYSNQPQYF
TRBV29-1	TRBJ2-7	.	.	TGCAGCATTGGTCAGATGAGCTCCTACGAGCAGTACTTC	CSIGQMSSYEQYF
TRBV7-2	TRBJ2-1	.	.	TGTGCCAGCAGCTTAGTAGGGCCTAGAAAAGAGCAGTTCTTC	CASSLVGPRKEQFF
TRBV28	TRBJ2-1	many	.	TGTGCCAGCAGTTTTTCCCGGGGTATCAGTGAGCAGTTCTTC	CASSFSRGISEQFF
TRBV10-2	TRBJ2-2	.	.	TGCGCCAGCAGGACGGCGGAGGGGTGGAATAGGACCGGGGAGCTGTTTTTT	CASRTAEGWNRTGELFF
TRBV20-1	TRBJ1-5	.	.	TGCAGTGCCCCCCGCGGGCGGGGACCCAATCAGCCCCAGCATTTT	CSAPRGRGPNQPQHF
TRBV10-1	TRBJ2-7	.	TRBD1	TGCGCCAGCAGTGAAGGGACAGGGTATTCCTACGAGCAGTACTTC	CASSEGTGYSYEQYF
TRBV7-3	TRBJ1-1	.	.	TGTGCCAGCAGCTATCACGTGAACACTGAAGCTTTCTTT	CASSYHVNTEAFF
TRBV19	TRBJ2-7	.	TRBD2	TGTGCCAGTAGTGAAACCGGGACTAGCGACTACGAGCAGTACTTC	CASSETGTSDYEQYF
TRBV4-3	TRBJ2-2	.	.	TGCGCCAGCAGCCAAGCTAGCAAATGGGACGGGGAGCTGTTTTTT	CASSQASKWDGELFF
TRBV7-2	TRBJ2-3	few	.	TGTGCCAGCAGCTTAGTGGGGCACACAGATACGCAGTATTTT	CASSLVGHTDTQYF
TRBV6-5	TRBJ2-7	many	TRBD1	TGTGCCAGCAGTTCCCGCCCCGGGACAGGGGGCTACGAGCAGTACTTC	CASSSRPGTGGYEQYF
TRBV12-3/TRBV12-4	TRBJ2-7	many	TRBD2	TGTGCCAGCAGTGGGACTAGCGGGAGGGCCTCCGTCTACGAGCAGTACTTC	CASSGTSGRASVYEQYF
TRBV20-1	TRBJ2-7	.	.	TGCAGTGCTAGAGGGAGTACCGGGACACGAACCCTCTACGAGCAGTACTTC	CSARGSTGTRTLYEQYF
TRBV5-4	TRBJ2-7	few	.	TGTGCCAGCAGCTTGGGGGGGAGTGTCGGACCAGGGATTCACGAGCAGTACTTC	CASSLGGSVGPGIHEQYF
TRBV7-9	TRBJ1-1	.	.	TGTGCCAGCAGCCCAGTCATTGGGGGCACTGAAGCTTTCTTT	CASSPVIGGTEAFF